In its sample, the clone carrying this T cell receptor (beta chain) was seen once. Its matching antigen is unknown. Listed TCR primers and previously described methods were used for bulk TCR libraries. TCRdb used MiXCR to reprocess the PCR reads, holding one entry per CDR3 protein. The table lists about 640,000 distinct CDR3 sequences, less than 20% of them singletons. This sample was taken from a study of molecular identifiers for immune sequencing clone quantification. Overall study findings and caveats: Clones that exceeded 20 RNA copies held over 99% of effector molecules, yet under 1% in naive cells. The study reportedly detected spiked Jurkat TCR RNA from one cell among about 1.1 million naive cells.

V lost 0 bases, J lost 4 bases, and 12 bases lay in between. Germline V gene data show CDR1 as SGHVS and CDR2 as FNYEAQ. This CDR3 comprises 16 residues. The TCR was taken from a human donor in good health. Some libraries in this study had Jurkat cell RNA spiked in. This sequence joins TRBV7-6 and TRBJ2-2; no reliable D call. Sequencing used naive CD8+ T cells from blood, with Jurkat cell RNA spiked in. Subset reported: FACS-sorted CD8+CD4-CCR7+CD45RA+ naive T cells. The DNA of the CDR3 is TGTGCCAGCAGCTTAGCCACCCGAGGCCCCACCGGGGAGCTGTTTTTT. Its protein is CASSLATRGPTGELFF.